A selection of T cell receptor beta chains follows, all from one sample in a study of control samples from healthy donors and cancer patients. TCRdb keeps only in-frame clones here, not all; method: immunoSEQ multiplex PCR. Of fewer than 500,000 clones listed, 75% to 95% are singletons. The sequencing input was PBMCs. These receptors were obtained from a man aged 35 to 55 with head and neck cancer. Each CDR3 is given with its conserved first and last residue.

V gene,J gene,CDR3 protein
TRBV4-1,TRBJ1-6,CASSQVMSISPLHF
TRBV20-1,TRBJ1-6,CSAEDISPLHF
TRBV20-1,TRBJ2-3,CSLETGDTQYF
TRBV7-9,TRBJ1-5,CASSPGAGEGNQPQHF
TRBV20-1,TRBJ1-6,CSAGGTTYNSPLHF
TRBV27,TRBJ2-2,CASSSNRAAGELFF
TRBV3-1/TRBV3-2,TRBJ1-6,CASSQQTGSSSPLHF
TRBV9,TRBJ1-1,CASSVVAAPNTEAFF
TRBV10-3,TRBJ1-2,CAIRGTGRYGYTF
TRBV6-1,TRBJ2-5,CASSEGVGAWETQYF
TRBV7-2,TRBJ2-7,CASRHLLFSYEQYF
TRBV19,TRBJ1-1,CASSLRGLSTEAFF
TRBV7-3,TRBJ2-2,CASRRQGADTGELFF
TRBV7-9,TRBJ1-1,CASGGTIMNTEAFF
TRBV24-1,TRBJ1-5,CATSDLASNQPQHF